These 9 T cell receptor beta chains were sequenced from one sample in a study of blood T cell repertoires in COVID-19. Repertoires were generated with immunoSEQ multiplex PCR, while TCRdb's copy carries only in-frame clones and drops some. This repertoire shows roughly 670,000 clones, around 89% found once; its top ten account for around 0.3%. Sequenced sample: peripheral blood. The receptor set was obtained from a woman in her late teens or twenties with acute or convalescent COVID-19.

The chain carries TRBV7-2 and TRBJ1-5, with 9 nucleotides matching TRBD1. CDR3 length: 14 amino acids. The V gene end was trimmed by 5 bases and the J gene end by 5 bases; junction bases not matched to a gene: 4. Germline V gives CDR1 SGHTA, CDR2 FQGNSA. CDR3 sequence: CASSTRQGDQPQHF. The CDR3 nucleotides read TGTGCCAGCAGCACCCGACAGGGGGATCAGCCCCAGCATTTT.

The genes are TRBV28 and TRBJ2-3, with D possibly being TRBD1 (6 bases). The V end lost 2 bases, the J end lost 0 bases, and 6 bases lay between the germline ends. Germline assignment: CDR1 MDHEN and CDR2 SYDVKM. This CDR3 has 14 residues. The CDR3 reads CASSLQGSTDTQYF. The CDR3 DNA follows: TGTGCCAGCAGTTTACAGGGGAGCACAGATACGCAGTATTTT.

The count of this clone is one. This chain uses TRBV9 with TRBJ2-3; 7 bases agree with TRBD2. V was clipped by 7 bases and J by 7 bases; unmatched bases: 12. This CDR3 region has 14 residues. Germline loops: CDR1 SGDLS, CDR2 YYNGEE. CDR3 amino acids: CASAGSGVRNTQYF. As DNA, the CDR3 is TGTGCCAGCGCGGGGAGCGGGGTGAGAAATACGCAGTATTTT.

The V gene is TRBV30, the J gene TRBJ1-6; no reliable D call. The V gene lost 3 bases and the J gene lost 10 bases, with 13 bases spanning the gap. Germline CDR1 reads GTSNPN; CDR2 reads SVGIG (reference sequence). The CDR3 loop spans 13 amino acids. CDR3 region: CAWRGASGSPLHF. As DNA, the CDR3 is TGTGCCTGGAGGGGAGCCTCCGGATCACCCCTCCACTTT. Drawing the rest from reference TRBV30 and TRBJ1-6, the complete variable domain is SQTIHQWPATLVQPVGSPLSLECTVEGTSNPNLYWYRQAAGRGLQLLFYSVGIGQISSEVPQNLSASRPQDRQFILSSKKLLLSDSGFYLCAWRGASGSPLHFGNGTRLTVT.

The V gene is TRBV4-2, the J gene TRBJ2-3, with a possible D match to TRBD2 (7 bases). Per the germline V gene, CDR1 is LGHNA and CDR2 is YNFKEQ. V was clipped by 1 base and J by 1 base, with 18 bases between them. This CDR3 spans 18 amino acids. CDR3: CASSQGGGLSGGTDTQYF. The CDR3 DNA is TGTGCCAGCAGCCAAGGAGGGGGGCTAAGCGGGGGCACAGATACGCAGTATTTT.

The rearrangement uses TRBV11-3 and TRBJ2-1; 9 bases fit TRBD2. The CDR3 runs 18 residues. Germline CDR1 reads SGHNT; CDR2 reads YENEEA. Losses at the gene ends were 1 base for V and 0 bases for J; bases not matched to a gene: 7. The CDR3 is CASSLGLAGKNSYNEQFF. CDR3 sequence (DNA): TGTGCCAGCAGCTTAGGGCTAGCGGGGAAGAACTCCTACAATGAGCAGTTCTTC.

The table lists this clone with a count of one. The chain combines TRBV7-9 with TRBJ2-1, with TRBD1 matching over 10 bases. With 6 bases clipped from V and 5 bases from J, the junction kept 7 bases outside the gene matches. The CDR3 contains 15 residues. Per germline, CDR1 SEHNR and CDR2 FQNEAQ (reference sequence). The CDR3 is CASSHGTGVDNEQFF. The CDR3 DNA reads as TGTGCCAGCAGTCACGGGACAGGGGTGGACAATGAGCAGTTCTTC.

The chain links TRBV25-1 to TRBJ2-3, with TRBD1 as a possible D gene (6 bases). The CDR3 loop spans 15 amino acids. Per germline, CDR1 MGHDK and CDR2 SYGVNS. V lost 0 bases, J lost 6 bases, and 13 bases lay in between. CDR3 residues: CASSEYLQGGDTQYF. CDR3 coding DNA: TGTGCCAGCAGTGAATATTTACAGGGTGGGGATACGCAGTATTTT.

Only one count was recorded for this clone. The chain joins TRBV6-6 to TRBJ1-4; 11 bases line up with TRBD1. Germline trimming cut 2 bases from V and 10 bases from J; bases unmatched to any gene: 6. The CDR3 sequence is 15 residues long. Germline CDR1 MNHNY, CDR2 SVGAGI (reference sequence). The CDR3 bases are TGTGCCAGCAGTTACATGGGACAGGGGGTAGTAAAACTGTTTTTT. This gives the protein CASSYMGQGVVKLFF.